These 28 T cell receptor beta chains originate from one sample sequenced in a study of blood T cells in healthy people across ages. With a J-beta primer mix and a sample-barcoded 5' primer, a second PCR ran about 7 to 11 cycles. Using its own MiXCR run on the 5' RACE reads, TCRdb lists one record per CDR3 protein. The sample records roughly 930,000 distinct CDR3 sequences, under 50% being singletons. The specimen sequenced was blood. The receptors originated from a man between 25 and 39 years old in good health.

CDR3 in DNA: TGTGCCAGCAGTTTCCAAGACAGCACAGAGACCCAGTACTTC. Its translation is CASSFQDSTETQYF. This chain uses TRBV6-6 with TRBJ2-5; D may be TRBD1 (5 bases). V lost 4 bases, J lost 4 bases, and 13 bases lay in between. The CDR3 is 14 amino acids. Germline-derived CDR1 and CDR2 are MNHNY and SVGAGI (reference sequence).

The chain is built from TRBV6-2 or TRBV6-3 and TRBJ2-5; tentatively, D is TRBD1 (6 bases). V was trimmed by 7 bases and J by 11 bases, leaving 23 bases between them. The CDR3 sequence is 14 residues long. The germline V gene encodes CDR1 MNHEY and CDR2 SVGEGT. CDR3 in DNA: TGTGCCAGCACCCTAGCCGGGACAAAGAATGAGCAGTACTTC. It codes for CASTLAGTKNEQYF.

This chain links TRBV4-1 with TRBJ2-1; D is undetermined. The germline V gene encodes CDR1 MGHRA and CDR2 YSYEKL. The CDR3 loop spans 14 amino acids. V lost 0 bases and J 5 bases, leaving 8 bases between the germline ends. CDR3 DNA: TGCGCCAGCAGCCAAGATAAAGTGGACAATGAGCAGTTCTTC. Its protein product is CASSQDKVDNEQFF.

This clonotype has only a few counts. The V gene is TRBV29-1, the J gene TRBJ1-1, with a weak D call TRBD1 (6 bases). The germline V and J ends were trimmed by 7 bases and 0 bases, with 15 bases remaining between them. Germline CDR1 reads SQVTM; CDR2 reads ANQGSEA. This CDR3 has 14 amino acids. CDR3 residues: CSAGGRAVNTEAFF. In DNA, the CDR3 is TGCAGCGCTGGGGGCAGAGCGGTGAACACTGAAGCTTTCTTT.

In this sample, this clonotype turned up once. J is TRBJ1-1 and V is TRBV20-1, with TRBD1 matching over 11 bases. J gave up 1 base and V 3 bases, and 4 bases lay outside the gene matches. CDR1 is DFQATT, CDR2 SNEGSKA, per germline (reference sequence). The CDR3 has 15 amino acids. CDR3 nucleotides: TGCAGTGCTAGTGGGACAGGGGGTTGGAACACTGAAGCTTTCTTT. Translating gives CSASGTGGWNTEAFF.

The chain joins TRBV24-1 to TRBJ2-7; TRBD1 aligns across 9 bases. The CDR3 loop spans 16 amino acids. CDR1 and CDR2 (germline): KGHDR, SFDVKD. The trim removed 4 bases at V and 0 bases at J, leaving 6 bases unmatched. The CDR3, as DNA: TGTGCCACCAGTGAGTCCGGGACAGGGAGCTCCTACGAGCAGTACTTC. This gives the protein CATSESGTGSSYEQYF.

The V gene is TRBV20-1, the J gene TRBJ2-1, with TRBD2 identical over 7 bases. The CDR3 has 14 residues. Trimming at V came to 5 bases and at J to 0 bases, leaving 4 bases not matched to a gene. Germline CDR1 reads DFQATT; CDR2 reads SNEGSKA (reference sequence). The CDR3 nucleotides are TGCAGTGCTCCGACTAGCAGCTCCTACAATGAGCAGTTCTTC. Residues: CSAPTSSSYNEQFF.

This clonotype was detected only a few times. The chain has TRBV20-1 and TRBJ2-5; possible D gene TRBD2, 6 bases. Per the germline V gene, CDR1 is DFQATT and CDR2 is SNEGSKA (reference sequence). CDR3 length equals 14 residues. V was clipped by 3 bases and J by 11 bases, with 22 bases between them. The CDR3 loop is CSASSQGGTEEQYF. CDR3 bases: TGCAGTGCTAGCTCGCAGGGCGGGACGGAGGAGCAGTACTTC.

The CDR3 DNA is TGTGCCAGCAGCGTAGAGGACAGGGGGTTTACGGGTGGAAACACCATATATTTT. Translating gives CASSVEDRGFTGGNTIYF. The chain uses TRBV9 and TRBJ1-3; TRBD1 aligns across 10 bases. There are 18 residues in the CDR3. Germline CDR1 reads SGDLS; CDR2 reads YYNGEE. Germline trimming cut 0 bases from V and 3 bases from J; bases unmatched to any gene: 9.

This clonotype has just a few counts. The V gene is TRBV25-1, the J gene TRBJ1-4; TRBD1 might be the D (6 bases). There are 15 residues in the CDR3. Trimming pared 1 base from V and 4 bases from J, leaving 10 bases between. Germline values: CDR1 MGHDK, CDR2 SYGVNS. CDR3 region: CASSESRGNNEKLFF. The CDR3 DNA follows: TGTGCCAGCAGTGAATCCAGGGGTAATAATGAAAAACTGTTTTTT.

This clonotype showed up just once. This chain connects TRBV10-2 to TRBJ2-7; a weak D match, TRBD2 (5 bases). With 4 bases removed from V and 1 base from J, the gap between germline ends came to 11 bases. CDR3 length: 14 amino acids. The germline gives CDR1 WSHSY, CDR2 SAAADI. CDR3 loop: CASSGLGLSYEQYF. The CDR3 bases are TGCGCCAGCAGTGGCCTCGGACTTTCCTACGAGCAGTACTTC.

This sequence joins TRBV19 and TRBJ2-4; maybe TRBD2 (5 bases). Trimming took 10 bases from V and 3 from J, leaving 16 bases between them. CDR3 length: 14 amino acids. Germline-derived CDR1 and CDR2 are LNHDA and SQIVND (reference sequence). CDR3 region: CATGVIGDKNIQYF. In DNA form, the CDR3 reads TGTGCCACCGGGGTGATTGGAGACAAAAACATTCAGTACTTC.

Turning to this clonotype: A much larger clone differs by one base, so this may be a read error. The rearrangement uses TRBV13 and TRBJ2-1, with 9 bases that match TRBD2. The DNA matches TRBJ2-7 better at its end, which makes the J call doubtful. Germline V gene sequence: CDR1 PRHDT, CDR2 FYEKMQ (reference sequence). This CDR3 spans 15 amino acids. CDR3: CASSLEGTSNNEQYF. For the CDR3, the DNA is TGTGCCAGCAGCCTGGAGGGGACTAGCAACAATGAGCAGTACTTC.

V usage is TRBV27 and J usage is TRBJ2-7; 8 bases are a match to TRBD2. Germline-derived CDR1 and CDR2 are MNHEY and SMNVEV (reference sequence). Trimming at V came to 5 bases and at J to 7 bases, leaving 16 bases not matched to a gene. The CDR3 length is 16 residues. Written as DNA, the CDR3 is TGTGCCAGCAGTATACCTCGGGAGGGCCCATACAATGAGCAGTACTTC. Its protein product is CASSIPREGPYNEQYF.

There are a few counts of this clonotype. The V and J genes are TRBV7-9 and TRBJ1-4; TRBD1 agrees at 7 bases. This CDR3 region has 14 residues. CDR1 is SEHNR, CDR2 FQNEAQ, per germline (reference sequence). V lost 7 bases, J lost 6 bases, and 8 bases stayed unmatched. The CDR3 loop reads CASTPTGQYEKLFF. The CDR3 DNA is TGTGCCAGCACCCCTACGGGACAGTATGAAAAACTGTTTTTT.

The chain has TRBV6-1 and TRBJ1-2, with 8 bases lining up with TRBD1. Per germline, CDR1 MNHNS and CDR2 SASEGT. J lost 3 bases, V lost 3 bases, and 9 bases had no gene match. The CDR3 consists of 16 residues. Here the CDR3 DNA reads TGTGCCAGCAGTGACAGGGGGCGGATTGGCGACTATGGCTACACCTTC. Amino acid sequence: CASSDRGRIGDYGYTF.

V usage is TRBV25-1 and J usage is TRBJ1-2; 9 bases line up with TRBD1. The CDR3 length is 14 residues. The trim removed 6 bases at V and 3 bases at J, leaving 5 bases unmatched. In germline, CDR1 is MGHDK, CDR2 SYGVNS. CDR3 protein: CASRKTGGDYGYTF. The CDR3 coding sequence is TGTGCCAGCAGAAAAACAGGGGGCGACTATGGCTACACCTTC.

The chain carries TRBV5-1 and TRBJ2-1; D is possibly TRBD2 (5 bases). This CDR3 is 14 amino acids long. The germline V gene has CDR1 SGHRS and CDR2 YFSETQ. V was shortened by 6 bases and J by 5 bases, with 15 bases between the two germline ends. CDR3 coding DNA: TGCGCCAGCACCCCGGCCGGAGGCGACAATGAGCAGTTCTTC. Translating it yields CASTPAGGDNEQFF.

The chain links TRBV27 to TRBJ2-5, with 8 nucleotides matching TRBD2. Germline CDR1 is MNHEY and CDR2 is SMNVEV (reference sequence). The CDR3 is made up of 16 amino acids. J lost 1 base, V lost 2 bases, and 6 bases had no gene match. The CDR3 DNA reads as TGTGCCAGCAGTTTAACGGGGGGGATTCTCCAAGAGACCCAGTACTTC. It encodes CASSLTGGILQETQYF.

This clonotype has only a few counts. This sequence joins TRBV18 and TRBJ2-7; D is tentatively TRBD1 or TRBD2 (5 bases each). Germline V gene data show CDR1 as KGHSH and CDR2 as LQKENI. The CDR3 is 19 amino acids. Trimming left V 1 base short and J 1 base short, with 23 bases between. CDR3 in amino acids: CASSPRSTGLRGPSYEQYF. CDR3 sequence (DNA): TGTGCCAGCTCACCACGTAGTACAGGACTGAGAGGTCCTTCCTACGAGCAGTACTTC.

This clonotype was seen more than once but under ten times. The chain employs TRBV2 and TRBJ2-7; 9 nucleotides match TRBD1. V lost 4 bases, J lost 0 bases, and 7 bases stayed unmatched. Germline CDR1 SNHLY, CDR2 FYNNEI. The CDR3 is made up of 16 amino acids. CDR3: CASSVGPGQGSYEQYF. CDR3 DNA: TGTGCCAGCAGTGTAGGCCCGGGACAGGGCTCCTACGAGCAGTACTTC.

This clonotype showed up just a few times. The J gene is TRBJ1-2, the V gene TRBV20-1; 8 positions agree with TRBD1. The junction had 4 bases not matched to a gene; V was cut back by 5 bases and J by 2 bases. Germline values: CDR1 DFQATT, CDR2 SNEGSKA (reference sequence). CDR3 size: 13 residues. CDR3 in amino acids: CSAGRGPNYGYTF. The CDR3 DNA is TGCAGTGCTGGCAGGGGGCCCAACTATGGCTACACCTTC.

The chain has TRBV12-5 and TRBJ1-6; no clear D. The CDR3 is made up of 13 amino acids. From germline, CDR1 is LGHNT and CDR2 FRNRAP. V lost 1 base and J 10 bases, leaving 8 bases between the germline ends. As DNA, the CDR3 is TGTGCTAGTGGTTTGGGGGCAGAATCACCCCTCCACTTT. Its translation is CASGLGAESPLHF.

The table lists this clonotype with a few counts. V usage is TRBV7-2 and J usage is TRBJ2-7; perhaps TRBD2 as D (6 bases). The J call may be faulty, since TRBJ2-5 better matches the DNA end. The CDR3 runs 14 residues. The germline CDR1 and CDR2 sequences are SGHTA and FQGNSA. The CDR3 reads CASSTDGTLETQYF. The CDR3, as DNA: TGTGCCAGCAGCACCGACGGGACTTTAGAGACCCAGTACTTC.

CDR3 loop: CATSDPQGKAGELFF. The CDR3 bases are TGTGCCACCAGTGACCCCCAGGGGAAGGCCGGGGAGCTGTTTTTT. The chain uses TRBV24-1 and TRBJ2-2, with D maybe TRBD1 (6 bases). Germline-derived CDR1 and CDR2 are KGHDR and SFDVKD. CDR3 length: 15 residues. The V gene lost 4 bases and the J gene lost 6 bases, with 14 bases spanning the gap.

The CDR3 is CASTNYRTGFSNQPQHF. As DNA, the CDR3 is TGTGCCAGCACCAATTATAGGACAGGGTTCAGCAATCAGCCCCAGCATTTT. The genes are TRBV7-9 and TRBJ1-5; 8 bases fit TRBD1. The CDR3 extends over 17 amino acids. V was pared by 7 bases and J by 1 base, with 12 bases of the junction left unmatched. Looked up from germline, CDR1 is SEHNR and CDR2 is FQNEAQ (reference sequence).

The genes are TRBV20-1 and TRBJ2-1; 11 nucleotides agree with TRBD2. V lost 6 bases and J lost 0; bases outside the gene matches: 13. Germline values: CDR1 DFQATT, CDR2 SNEGSKA (reference sequence). The CDR3 is 18 residues long. CDR3 sequence reads: CSAQRSGGAASSYNEQFF. In DNA, the CDR3 is TGCAGTGCGCAACGTAGCGGGGGGGCCGCTAGCTCCTACAATGAGCAGTTCTTC.

The sample holds one count of this clonotype. CDR3 sequence (DNA): TGTGCCAGCAGCGCACAGGGGGCGAAGGCTGGGGCCAACGTCCTGACTTTC. Encoded protein: CASSAQGAKAGANVLTF. V gene TRBV11-1 combines with J gene TRBJ2-6; TRBD1 matches 9 bases. The CDR3 has 17 amino acids. Per the germline V gene, CDR1 is SGHAT and CDR2 is FQDESV (reference sequence). The V and J ends lost 5 bases and 2 bases, in that order; junction bases with no gene match: 7.